This TCR beta chain came from a study of T cells in Graves' hyperthyroidism and ophthalmopathy. Study-level results: Model predictions of ophthalmopathy came a median approximately 6.2 months before onset. Ophthalmopathy stood apart from stable hyperthyroidism in a 13 V-J model.

The V and J ends lost 0 bases and 0 bases respectively, with 6 bases between them. The CDR3 contains 14 residues. Germline V gives CDR1 LGHDT, CDR2 YNNKEL (reference sequence). This clonotype has just a few counts. The antigen is undetermined. Stability of Graves' hyperthyroidism was defined as absent ophthalmopathy progression within 18 months. Lactation, pregnancy, other autoimmune disease or uncontrolled infection excluded patients. RNA transcripts were the template for amplifying TCR beta CDR3 regions. When the TCR CDR3 underwent first-round RT-PCR, the HTBI primer set was used. One entry per CDR3 protein, called by TCRdb with MiXCR from the multiplex PCR reads. The sample lists roughly 420,000 distinct CDR3 sequences, around 14% occurring once.

The origin of this receptor is a woman under 30 with Graves' hyperthyroidism. Sequencing input: blood. The chain joins TRBV3-1 to TRBJ2-7; no reliable D call. CDR3 nucleotides: TGTGCCAGCAGCCAAGAAGCTCCCTCCTACGAGCAGTACTTC. Protein: CASSQEAPSYEQYF.